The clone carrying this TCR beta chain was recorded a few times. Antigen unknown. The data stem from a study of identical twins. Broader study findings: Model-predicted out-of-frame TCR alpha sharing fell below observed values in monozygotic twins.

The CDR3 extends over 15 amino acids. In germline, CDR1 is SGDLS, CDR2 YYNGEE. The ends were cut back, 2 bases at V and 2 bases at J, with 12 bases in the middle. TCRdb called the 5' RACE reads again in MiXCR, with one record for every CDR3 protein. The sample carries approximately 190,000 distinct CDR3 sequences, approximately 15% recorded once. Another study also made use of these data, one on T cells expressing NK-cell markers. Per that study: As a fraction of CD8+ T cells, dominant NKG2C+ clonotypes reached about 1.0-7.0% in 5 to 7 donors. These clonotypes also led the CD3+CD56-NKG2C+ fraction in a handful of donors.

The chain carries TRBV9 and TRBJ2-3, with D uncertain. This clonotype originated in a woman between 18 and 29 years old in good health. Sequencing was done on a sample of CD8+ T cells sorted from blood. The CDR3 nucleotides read TGTGCCAGCAGCGTCTCGGACCACGTCACAGATACGCAGTATTTT. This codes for CASSVSDHVTDTQYF.